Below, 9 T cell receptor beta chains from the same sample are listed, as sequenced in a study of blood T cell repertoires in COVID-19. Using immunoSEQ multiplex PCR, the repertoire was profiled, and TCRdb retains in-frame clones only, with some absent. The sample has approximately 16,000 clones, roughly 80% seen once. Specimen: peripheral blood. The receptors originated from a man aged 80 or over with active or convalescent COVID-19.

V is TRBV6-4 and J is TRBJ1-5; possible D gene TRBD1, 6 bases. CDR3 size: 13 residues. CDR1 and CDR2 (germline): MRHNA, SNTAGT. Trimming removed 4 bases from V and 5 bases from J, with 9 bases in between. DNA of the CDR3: TGTGCCAGCAGTGTAGGGGGGGATCAGCCCCAGCATTTT. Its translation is CASSVGGDQPQHF.

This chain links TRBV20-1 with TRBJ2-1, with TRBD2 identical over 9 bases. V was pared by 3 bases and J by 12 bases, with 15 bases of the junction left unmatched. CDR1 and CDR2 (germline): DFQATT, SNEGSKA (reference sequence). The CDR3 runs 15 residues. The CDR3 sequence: CSASATSGSPRGQFF. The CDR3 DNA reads TGCAGTGCTAGTGCCACTAGCGGGTCCCCGAGGGGGCAGTTCTTC.

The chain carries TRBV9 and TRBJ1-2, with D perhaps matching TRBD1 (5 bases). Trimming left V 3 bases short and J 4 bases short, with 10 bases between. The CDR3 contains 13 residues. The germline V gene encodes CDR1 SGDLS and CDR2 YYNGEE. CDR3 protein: CASSDRSGYGYTF. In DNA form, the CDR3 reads TGTGCCAGCAGCGACAGGTCTGGCTATGGCTACACCTTC.

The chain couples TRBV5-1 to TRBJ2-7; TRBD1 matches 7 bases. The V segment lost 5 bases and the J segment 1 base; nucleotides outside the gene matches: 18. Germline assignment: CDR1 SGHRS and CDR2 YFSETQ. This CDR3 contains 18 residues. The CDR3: CASSSGTAARLRSYEQYF. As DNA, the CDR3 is TGCGCCAGCAGTTCCGGGACAGCCGCCCGCCTACGGTCCTACGAGCAGTACTTC.

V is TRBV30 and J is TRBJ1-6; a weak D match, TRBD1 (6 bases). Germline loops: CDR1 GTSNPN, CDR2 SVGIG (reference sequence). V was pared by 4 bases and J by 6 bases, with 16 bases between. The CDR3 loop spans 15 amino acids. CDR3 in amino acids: CAWTLQGAGNSPLHF. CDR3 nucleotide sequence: TGTGCCTGGACCCTACAGGGTGCTGGTAATTCACCCCTCCACTTT.

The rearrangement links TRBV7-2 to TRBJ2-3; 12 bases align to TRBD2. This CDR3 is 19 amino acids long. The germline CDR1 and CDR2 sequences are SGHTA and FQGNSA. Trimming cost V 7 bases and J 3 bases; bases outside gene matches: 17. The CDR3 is CASTRSALAGGPGTDTQYF. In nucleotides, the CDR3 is TGTGCCAGCACCCGGTCGGCCCTAGCGGGGGGGCCCGGGACAGATACGCAGTATTTT.

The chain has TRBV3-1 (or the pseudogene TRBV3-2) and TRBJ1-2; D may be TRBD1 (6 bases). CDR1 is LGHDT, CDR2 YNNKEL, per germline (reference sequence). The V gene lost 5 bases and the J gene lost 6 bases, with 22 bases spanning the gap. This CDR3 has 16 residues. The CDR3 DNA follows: TGTGCCAGCAGCTTCCAGCCTATAGACAGGTACGATGGCTACACCTTC. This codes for CASSFQPIDRYDGYTF.

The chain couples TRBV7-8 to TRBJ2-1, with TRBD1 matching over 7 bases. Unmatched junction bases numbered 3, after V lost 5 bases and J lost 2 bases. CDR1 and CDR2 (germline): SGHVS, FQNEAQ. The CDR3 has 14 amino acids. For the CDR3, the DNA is TGTGCCAGCAGCCTCGACAGGGCCTACAATGAGCAGTTCTTC. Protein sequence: CASSLDRAYNEQFF. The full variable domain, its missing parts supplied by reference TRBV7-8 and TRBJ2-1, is GAGVSQSPRYKVAKRGQDVALRCDPISGHVSLFWYQQALGQGPEFLTYFQNEAQLDKSGLPSDRFFAERPEGSVSTLKIQRTQQEDSAVYLCASSLDRAYNEQFFGPGTRLTVL.

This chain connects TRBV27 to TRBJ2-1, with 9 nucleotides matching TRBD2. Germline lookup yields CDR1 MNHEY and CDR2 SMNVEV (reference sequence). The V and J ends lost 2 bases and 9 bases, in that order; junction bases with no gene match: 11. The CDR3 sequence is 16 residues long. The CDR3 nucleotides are TGTGCCAGCAGTTTAAGGTTTGGCGGGGGGGCCGCTGAGCAGTTCTTC. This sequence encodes CASSLRFGGGAAEQFF.